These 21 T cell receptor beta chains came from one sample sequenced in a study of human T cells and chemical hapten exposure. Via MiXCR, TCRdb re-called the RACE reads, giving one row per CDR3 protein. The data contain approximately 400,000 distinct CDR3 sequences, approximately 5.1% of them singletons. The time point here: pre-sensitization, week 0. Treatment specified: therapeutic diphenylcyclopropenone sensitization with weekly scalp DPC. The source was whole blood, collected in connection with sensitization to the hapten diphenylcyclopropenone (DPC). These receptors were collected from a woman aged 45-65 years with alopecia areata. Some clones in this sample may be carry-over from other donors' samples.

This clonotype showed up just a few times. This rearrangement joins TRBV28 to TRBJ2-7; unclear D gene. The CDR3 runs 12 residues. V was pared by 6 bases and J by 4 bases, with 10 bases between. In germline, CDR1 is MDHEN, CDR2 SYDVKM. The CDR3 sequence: CASSLNLYEQYF. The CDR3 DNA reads TGTGCCAGCAGCCTGAACCTTTACGAGCAGTACTTC.

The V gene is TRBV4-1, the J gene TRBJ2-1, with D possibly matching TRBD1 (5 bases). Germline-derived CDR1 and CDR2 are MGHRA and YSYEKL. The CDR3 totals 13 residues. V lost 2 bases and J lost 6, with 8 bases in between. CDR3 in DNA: TGCGCCAGCAGCCAACAGGGCGGCAATGAGCAGTTCTTC. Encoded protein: CASSQQGGNEQFF.

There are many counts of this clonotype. The CDR3 reads CASSLAGSRYQPQHF. The DNA of the CDR3 is TGTGCCAGCAGCTTAGCCGGCAGCAGATATCAGCCCCAGCATTTT. This chain joins TRBV7-8 and TRBJ1-5, with D hard to call. CDR3 length: 15 residues. The germline gives CDR1 SGHVS, CDR2 FQNEAQ. V shed 0 bases and J shed 5 bases, with 11 bases lying between them. The full variable domain, completed using reference TRBV7-8 and TRBJ1-5, is GAGVSQSPRYKVAKRGQDVALRCDPISGHVSLFWYQQALGQGPEFLTYFQNEAQLDKSGLPSDRFFAERPEGSVSTLKIQRTQQEDSAVYLCASSLAGSRYQPQHFGDGTRLSIL.

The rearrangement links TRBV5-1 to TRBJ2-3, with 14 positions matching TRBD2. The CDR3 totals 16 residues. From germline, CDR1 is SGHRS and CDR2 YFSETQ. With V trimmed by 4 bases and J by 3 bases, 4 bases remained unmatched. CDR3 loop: CASSNGLAGGTDTQYF. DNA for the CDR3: TGCGCCAGCAGCAACGGACTAGCGGGAGGTACAGATACGCAGTATTTT.

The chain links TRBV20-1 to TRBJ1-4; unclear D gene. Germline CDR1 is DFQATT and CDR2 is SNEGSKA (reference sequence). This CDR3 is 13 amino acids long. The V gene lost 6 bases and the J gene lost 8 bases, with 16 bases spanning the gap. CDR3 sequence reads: CSARERVGEKLFF. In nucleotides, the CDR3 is TGCAGTGCCCGAGAGAGGGTGGGAGAAAAACTGTTTTTT.

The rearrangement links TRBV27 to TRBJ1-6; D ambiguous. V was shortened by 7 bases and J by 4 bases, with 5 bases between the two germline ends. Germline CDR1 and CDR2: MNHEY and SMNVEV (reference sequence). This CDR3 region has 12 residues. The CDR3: CASMGYNSPLHF. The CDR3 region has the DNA TGTGCCAGCATGGGTTATAATTCACCCCTCCACTTT.

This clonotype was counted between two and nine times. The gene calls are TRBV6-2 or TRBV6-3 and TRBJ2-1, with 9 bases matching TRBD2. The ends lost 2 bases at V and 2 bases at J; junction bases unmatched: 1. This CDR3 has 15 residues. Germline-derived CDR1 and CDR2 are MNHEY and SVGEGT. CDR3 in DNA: TGTGCCAGCAGTTACCGGACTAGCGCCTACAATGAGCAGTTCTTC. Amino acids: CASSYRTSAYNEQFF.

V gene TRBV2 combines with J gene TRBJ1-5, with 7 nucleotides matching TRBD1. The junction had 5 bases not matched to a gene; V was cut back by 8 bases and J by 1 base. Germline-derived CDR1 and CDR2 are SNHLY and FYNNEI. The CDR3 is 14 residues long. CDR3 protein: CASGQDQSNQPQHF. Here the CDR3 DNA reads TGTGCCAGCGGACAGGATCAGAGCAATCAGCCCCAGCATTTT.

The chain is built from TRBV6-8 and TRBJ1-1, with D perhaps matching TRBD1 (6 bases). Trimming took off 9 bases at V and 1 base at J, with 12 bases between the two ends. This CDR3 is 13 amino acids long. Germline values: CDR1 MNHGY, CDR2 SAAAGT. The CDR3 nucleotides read TGTGCCAGGCTACAGGGCGGGAACACTGAAGCTTTCTTT. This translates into CARLQGGNTEAFF.

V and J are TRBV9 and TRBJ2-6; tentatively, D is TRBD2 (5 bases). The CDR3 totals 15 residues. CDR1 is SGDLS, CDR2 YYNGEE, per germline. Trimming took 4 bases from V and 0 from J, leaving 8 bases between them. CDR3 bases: TGTGCCAGCAGCCGAGCGGACTCTGGGGCCAACGTCCTGACTTTC. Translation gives CASSRADSGANVLTF.

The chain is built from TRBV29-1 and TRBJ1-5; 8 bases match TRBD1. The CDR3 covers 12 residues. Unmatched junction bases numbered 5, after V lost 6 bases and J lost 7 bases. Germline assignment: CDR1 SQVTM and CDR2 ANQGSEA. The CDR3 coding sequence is TGCAGCGTGACAGGGGAAGGGCAGCCCCAGCATTTT. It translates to CSVTGEGQPQHF.

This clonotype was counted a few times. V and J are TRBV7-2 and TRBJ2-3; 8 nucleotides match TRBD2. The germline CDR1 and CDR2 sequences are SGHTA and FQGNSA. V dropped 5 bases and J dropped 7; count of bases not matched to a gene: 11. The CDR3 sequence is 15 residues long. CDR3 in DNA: TGTGCCAGCAGCGCAATGGGGCGGGGGGAAAATACGCAGTATTTT. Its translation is CASSAMGRGENTQYF.

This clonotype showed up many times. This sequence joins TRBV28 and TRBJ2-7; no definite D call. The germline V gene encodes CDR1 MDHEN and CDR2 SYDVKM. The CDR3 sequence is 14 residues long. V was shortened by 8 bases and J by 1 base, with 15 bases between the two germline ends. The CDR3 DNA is TGTGCCAGCTGGGGTCGATCATCTTCCTACGAGCAGTACTTC. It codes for CASWGRSSSYEQYF.

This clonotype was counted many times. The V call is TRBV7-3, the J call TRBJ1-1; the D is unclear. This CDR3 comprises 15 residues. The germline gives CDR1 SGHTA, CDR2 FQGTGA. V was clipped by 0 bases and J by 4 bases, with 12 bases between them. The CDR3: CASSLTRALSTEAFF. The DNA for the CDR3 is TGTGCCAGCAGCTTAACACGGGCCCTTAGCACTGAAGCTTTCTTT.

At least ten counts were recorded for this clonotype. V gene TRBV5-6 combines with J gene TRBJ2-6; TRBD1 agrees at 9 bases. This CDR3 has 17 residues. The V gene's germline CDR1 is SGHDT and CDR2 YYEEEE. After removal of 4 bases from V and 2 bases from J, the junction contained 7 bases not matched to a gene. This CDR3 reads CASSPEDRGAGANVLTF. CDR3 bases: TGTGCCAGCAGCCCTGAAGACAGGGGGGCTGGGGCCAACGTCCTGACTTTC.

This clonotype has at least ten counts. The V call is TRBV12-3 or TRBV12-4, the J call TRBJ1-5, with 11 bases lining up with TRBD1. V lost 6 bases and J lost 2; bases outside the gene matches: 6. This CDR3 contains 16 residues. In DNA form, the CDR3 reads TGTGCCAGCAGCCCGGGACAGGGGGTTGGCAATCAGCCCCAGCATTTT. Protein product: CASSPGQGVGNQPQHF.

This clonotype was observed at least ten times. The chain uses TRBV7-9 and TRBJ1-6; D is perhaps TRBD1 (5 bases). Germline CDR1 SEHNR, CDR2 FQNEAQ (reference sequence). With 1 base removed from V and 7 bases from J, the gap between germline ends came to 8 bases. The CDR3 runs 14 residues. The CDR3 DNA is TGTGCCAGCAGCTTAGAGGGGCGGAATTCACCCCTCCACTTT. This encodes CASSLEGRNSPLHF.

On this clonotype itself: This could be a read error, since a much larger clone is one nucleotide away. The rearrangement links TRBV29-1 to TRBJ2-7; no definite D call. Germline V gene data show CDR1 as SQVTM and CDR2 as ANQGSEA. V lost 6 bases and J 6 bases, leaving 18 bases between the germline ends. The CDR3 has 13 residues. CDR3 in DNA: TGCAGCGTCAAAAGGGAAGGTCACCCCGAGCAGTACTTC. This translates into CSVKREGHPEQYF.

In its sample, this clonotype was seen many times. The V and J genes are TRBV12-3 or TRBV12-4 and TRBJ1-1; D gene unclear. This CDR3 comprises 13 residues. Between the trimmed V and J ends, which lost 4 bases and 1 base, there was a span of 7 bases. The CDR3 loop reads CASSSQENTEAFF. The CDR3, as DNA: TGTGCCAGCAGTTCCCAGGAGAACACTGAAGCTTTCTTT.

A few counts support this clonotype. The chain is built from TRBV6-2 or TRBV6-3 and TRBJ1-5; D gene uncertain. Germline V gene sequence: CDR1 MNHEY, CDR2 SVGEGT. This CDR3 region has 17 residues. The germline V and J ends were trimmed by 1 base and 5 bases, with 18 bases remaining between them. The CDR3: CASSYWSGGDPDQPQHF. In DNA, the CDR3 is TGTGCCAGCAGTTACTGGAGTGGAGGAGACCCCGATCAGCCCCAGCATTTT.

The CDR3 DNA sequence: TGTGCCAGCAGTCAAGTCCCCGGGACAGGGGGCCGGACTGAAGCTTTCTTT. Its protein product is CASSQVPGTGGRTEAFF. V and J are TRBV28 and TRBJ1-1; 12 nucleotides match TRBD1. The CDR3 spans 17 residues. V dropped 5 bases and J dropped 5; count of bases not matched to a gene: 12. Germline V gene lookup returns CDR1 MDHEN and CDR2 SYDVKM.